The 30 T cell receptor beta chains below come from one sample, sequenced in a study of shared clonotypes between healthy human individuals. TCRdb's copy holds only in-frame clones and misses some; the assay was immunoSEQ multiplex PCR. The table records approximately 2.5 million clones, 93% of them present only once. Specimen: naive CD4+ T cells from PBMCs. Indicated subset: CD45RA+ positively selected. These receptors all come from a man aged 18 to 30 in good health. Some clones in this sample may be carry-over from other donors' samples.

The chain employs TRBV28 and TRBJ2-1; possible D gene TRBD1, 5 bases. The CDR3 has 16 residues. Germline-derived CDR1 and CDR2 are MDHEN and SYDVKM. Trimming took off 5 bases at V and 6 bases at J, with 20 bases between the two ends. In DNA, the CDR3 is TGTGCCAGCAGTGGGGCAGGGTCCTCAAGAGGCAATGAGCAGTTCTTC. Translating gives CASSGAGSSRGNEQFF.

V gene TRBV5-1 combines with J gene TRBJ2-1; the D call may be TRBD1 or TRBD2 (5 bases each). The germline CDR1 and CDR2 sequences are SGHRS and YFSETQ. V was trimmed by 4 bases and J by 4 bases, leaving 24 bases between them. CDR3 length equals 18 residues. CDR3 nucleotides: TGCGCCAGCAGCCCCGGACGTGGGGCCGGAGGAATTTACAATGAGCAGTTCTTC. Amino acid sequence: CASSPGRGAGGIYNEQFF.

V usage is TRBV23-1 and J usage is TRBJ2-1, with 9 bases aligning to TRBD2. Being an ORF, TRBV23-1 has a function that is uncertain. V was clipped by 3 bases and J by 7 bases; unmatched bases: 10. The CDR3 sequence is 16 residues long. DNA for the CDR3: TGCGCCAGCAGTCAGGAATCGAGCGGGAGGCGGAATGAGCAGTTCTTC. This translates into CASSQESSGRRNEQFF.

The table lists this clone with a count of one. This sample includes further DNA sequences coding for the same CDR3. The rearrangement links TRBV5-1 to TRBJ1-1, with 8 bases aligning to TRBD1. Germline lookup yields CDR1 SGHRS and CDR2 YFSETQ. The CDR3 has 14 amino acids. The V segment lost 0 bases and the J segment 5 bases; nucleotides outside the gene matches: 3. The CDR3 loop reads CASSLAGGLTEAFF. CDR3 in DNA: TGCGCCAGCAGCTTGGCAGGGGGCTTAACTGAAGCTTTCTTT.

The CDR3 region has the DNA TGTGCCAGCAGTGTTGGGAGCAATCAGCCCCAGCATTTT. Amino acid sequence: CASSVGSNQPQHF. The rearrangement links TRBV6-1 to TRBJ1-5; D is unresolved. The germline V and J ends were trimmed by 4 bases and 1 base, with 5 bases remaining between them. CDR1 MNHNS and CDR2 SASEGT come from the germline V gene. CDR3 length: 13 residues.

This chain links TRBV7-2 with TRBJ2-2; 10 bases align to TRBD1. The J segment lost 3 bases and the V segment lost 5 bases, leaving 12 bases of the junction unmatched. In germline, CDR1 is SGHTA, CDR2 FQGNSA. The CDR3 runs to 18 residues. This chain's CDR3 is CASSLPRGDRGYTGELFF. The CDR3 DNA sequence: TGTGCCAGCAGCCTACCTCGAGGGGACAGGGGTTACACCGGGGAGCTGTTTTTT. The full variable domain, completed using reference TRBV7-2 and TRBJ2-2, is GAGVSQSPSNKVTEKGKDVELRCDPISGHTALYWYRQSLGQGLEFLIYFQGNSAPDKSGLPSDRFSAERTGGSVSTLTIQRTQQEDSAVYLCASSLPRGDRGYTGELFFGEGSRLTVL.

The chain combines TRBV5-1 with TRBJ2-7; no definite D call. The ends were cut back, 4 bases at V and 4 bases at J, with 6 bases in the middle. CDR3 length: 11 residues. CDR1 is SGHRS, CDR2 YFSETQ, per germline. The CDR3 reads CASSREYEQYF. The DNA for the CDR3 is TGCGCCAGCAGCCGAGAGTACGAGCAGTACTTC.

The chain joins TRBV5-1 to TRBJ2-1; D unresolved. There are 16 residues in the CDR3. Germline CDR1 reads SGHRS; CDR2 reads YFSETQ. The ends were cut back, 1 base at V and 0 bases at J, with 11 bases in the middle. The CDR3 spells CASSLRWVSSYNEQFF. CDR3 nucleotides: TGCGCCAGCAGCTTGAGGTGGGTGAGCTCCTACAATGAGCAGTTCTTC.

This sequence joins TRBV4-1 and TRBJ2-3, with 10 bases matching TRBD1. Germline CDR1 and CDR2: MGHRA and YSYEKL. The junction had 9 bases not matched to a gene; V was cut back by 5 bases and J by 1 base. There are 17 residues in the CDR3. CDR3 bases: TGCGCCAGCAGCAGAGGCCAGGGGACAGGGGGCACAGATACGCAGTATTTT. The encoded protein is CASSRGQGTGGTDTQYF.

The CDR3 loop is CASSSRAGANVLTF. Here the CDR3 DNA reads TGTGCCAGCAGCTCTAGAGCTGGGGCCAACGTCCTGACTTTC. V is TRBV7-3 and J is TRBJ2-6; no definite D call. The V gene lost 4 bases and the J gene lost 2 bases, with 6 bases spanning the gap. This CDR3 is 14 amino acids long. CDR1 and CDR2 (germline): SGHTA, FQGTGA.

This clone was counted once. This sequence joins TRBV5-1 and TRBJ1-1, with 7 positions matching TRBD1. Germline V gene sequence: CDR1 SGHRS, CDR2 YFSETQ. CDR3 size: 13 residues. Losses at the gene ends were 0 bases for V and 7 bases for J; bases not matched to a gene: 3. CDR3 sequence reads: CASSLVTGIEAFF. In DNA, the CDR3 is TGCGCCAGCAGCTTGGTGACAGGGATTGAAGCTTTCTTT.

V gene TRBV5-1 combines with J gene TRBJ2-1; D not certain. This CDR3 is 13 amino acids long. Germline loops: CDR1 SGHRS, CDR2 YFSETQ. V lost 1 base, J lost 6 bases, and 8 bases lay in between. The CDR3 region is CASSLPDGNEQFF. CDR3 DNA sequence: TGCGCCAGCAGCTTGCCCGACGGCAATGAGCAGTTCTTC. The full variable domain, rest sourced from reference TRBV5-1 and TRBJ2-1, is KAGVTQTPRYLIKTRGQQVTLSCSPISGHRSVSWYQQTPGQGLQFLFEYFSETQRNKGNFPGRFSGRQFSNSRSEMNVSTLELGDSALYLCASSLPDGNEQFFGPGTRLTVL.

The gene calls are TRBV18 and TRBJ1-2; D might be TRBD1 (6 bases). Germline CDR1 and CDR2: KGHSH and LQKENI. Deletions cut 4 bases from V and 0 bases from J, with 21 bases between. The CDR3 sequence is 18 residues long. This chain's CDR3 is CASSRLRGGAPANYGYTF. DNA of the CDR3: TGTGCCAGCTCACGCCTGCGAGGGGGAGCCCCAGCTAACTATGGCTACACCTTC.

Only one count was recorded for this clone. The chain couples TRBV5-1 to TRBJ2-2; perhaps TRBD2 as D (6 bases). Trimming cost V 4 bases and J 6 bases, with 16 bases left between them. Germline CDR1 and CDR2: SGHRS and YFSETQ. The CDR3 consists of 15 residues. In nucleotides, the CDR3 is TGCGCCAGCAGCAGGGGACTCGCTTTGGCCGGGGAGCTGTTTTTT. Protein: CASSRGLALAGELFF.

The chain's CDR3 is CASGLSGGRETQYF. The DNA of the CDR3 is TGTGCTAGTGGTCTTAGCGGGGGCAGAGAGACCCAGTACTTC. The chain couples TRBV12-5 to TRBJ2-5; 9 nucleotides match TRBD2. With 5 bases clipped from V and 4 bases from J, the junction kept 5 bases outside the gene matches. CDR3 size: 14 residues. The germline V gene has CDR1 LGHNT and CDR2 FRNRAP.

This chain connects TRBV10-3 to TRBJ2-7; tentative D call: TRBD2 (5 bases). V was trimmed by 6 bases and J by 6 bases, leaving 15 bases between them. The germline gives CDR1 ENHRY, CDR2 SYGVKD. This CDR3 spans 13 amino acids. This CDR3 reads CAIRGELSGEQYF. CDR3 sequence (DNA): TGTGCCATCAGGGGTGAACTCAGCGGCGAGCAGTACTTC.

The J gene is TRBJ1-2, the V gene TRBV12-5; D might be TRBD1 (6 bases). The CDR3 has 16 amino acids. V shed 1 base and J shed 4 bases, with 16 bases lying between them. Germline V gene sequence: CDR1 LGHNT, CDR2 FRNRAP. The CDR3 DNA is TGTGCTAGTGGTTTGGCCCGGGGCACAGGGACCTATGGCTACACCTTC. Encoded protein: CASGLARGTGTYGYTF. The variable domain in full, with the rest retrieved from reference TRBV12-5 and TRBJ1-2, is DARVTQTPRHKVTEMGQEVTMRCQPILGHNTVFWYRQTMMQGLELLAYFRNRAPLDDSGMPKDRFSAEMPDATLATLKIQPSEPRDSAVYFCASGLARGTGTYGYTFGSGTRLTVV.

The V gene is TRBV30, the J gene TRBJ2-7; possible D gene TRBD2, 6 bases. Germline V lookup: CDR1 GTSNPN, CDR2 SVGIG (reference sequence). V lost 0 bases and J 1 base, leaving 13 bases between the germline ends. The CDR3 length is 15 residues. The CDR3 spells CAWSVGGVGSYEQYF. CDR3 nucleotide sequence: TGTGCCTGGAGTGTAGGCGGGGTTGGGTCCTACGAGCAGTACTTC.

This rearrangement joins TRBV5-1 to TRBJ2-5, with D possibly TRBD1 on 5 matching bases. Judging by the DNA end, TRBJ2-7 fits better; the J call may be wrong. This CDR3 comprises 13 residues. The germline V gene encodes CDR1 SGHRS and CDR2 YFSETQ. CDR3 sequence reads: CASSVQGSNEQYF. In DNA, the CDR3 is TGCGCCAGCAGCGTGCAGGGATCCAACGAGCAGTACTTC.

The chain links TRBV5-4 to TRBJ2-6, with 10 bases identical to TRBD1. V shed 4 bases, J shed 0 bases, and the junction held 10 bases outside the gene matches. The length of the CDR3 is 19 residues. In germline, CDR1 is SGHNT, CDR2 YYREEE (reference sequence). The CDR3 nucleotides are TGTGCCAGCAGCCCCCCGTTGGGACAGGGGCTCTCTGGGGCCAACGTCCTGACTTTC. It yields the protein CASSPPLGQGLSGANVLTF.

The rearrangement uses TRBV19 and TRBJ2-7, with D possibly matching TRBD1 (6 bases). CDR3 length: 15 residues. Germline CDR1 is LNHDA and CDR2 is SQIVND (reference sequence). With 6 bases removed from V and 2 bases from J, the gap between germline ends came to 17 bases. The CDR3 loop is CASRRTSPGAYEQYF. The CDR3 coding sequence is TGTGCCAGTAGACGGACATCCCCAGGGGCCTACGAGCAGTACTTC.

The rearrangement joins TRBV19 to TRBJ1-5; weak D call: TRBD1 (5 bases). Germline assignment: CDR1 LNHDA and CDR2 SQIVND (reference sequence). This CDR3 has 17 residues. V lost 7 bases to trimming and J lost 0 bases, with 19 bases between them. The CDR3 sequence is CASKGRDGEYSNQPQHF. In nucleotides, the CDR3 is TGTGCCAGTAAAGGGCGGGACGGGGAGTATAGCAATCAGCCCCAGCATTTT.

The chain is built from TRBV6-6 and TRBJ1-2; a possible D gene is TRBD1 (5 bases). The CDR3 covers 14 residues. Germline V gene lookup returns CDR1 MNHNY and CDR2 SVGAGI (reference sequence). Trimming cost V 5 bases and J 4 bases, with 14 bases left between them. In nucleotides, the CDR3 is TGTGCCAGCAGTGGTACGGGACTTGGCTATGGCTACACCTTC. Encoded protein: CASSGTGLGYGYTF.

The rearrangement joins TRBV10-3 to TRBJ1-1; 7 bases match TRBD1. The CDR3 loop spans 14 amino acids. Germline V CDR1 and CDR2: ENHRY, SYGVKD. V shed 3 bases and J 4 bases; nucleotides not matched to a gene: 5. The CDR3 DNA follows: TGTGCCATCAGTGAAGGGGGCGCGGGCACTGAAGCTTTCTTT. Translation gives CAISEGGAGTEAFF.

The J gene is TRBJ2-7, the V gene TRBV6-5; 11 bases are a match to TRBD2. CDR1 is MNHEY and CDR2 is SVGAGI in the germline V gene. CDR3 size: 14 residues. V lost 6 bases and J lost 6; bases outside the gene matches: 7. CDR3 sequence (DNA): TGTGCCAGCAGCCATTCGCTAGCGGGAGGCGAGCAGTACTTC. It translates to CASSHSLAGGEQYF.

J is TRBJ2-1 and V is TRBV19; a possible D gene is TRBD2 (5 bases). The V and J ends lost 6 bases and 7 bases respectively, with 10 bases between them. This CDR3 is 12 amino acids long. The germline V gene has CDR1 LNHDA and CDR2 SQIVND (reference sequence). As DNA, the CDR3 is TGTGCCAGTAGGGACTCAGAGAATGAGCAGTTCTTC. Protein: CASRDSENEQFF. Full variable domain (remainder filled in from reference TRBV19 and TRBJ2-1): DGGITQSPKYLFRKEGQNVTLSCEQNLNHDAMYWYRQDPGQGLRLIYYSQIVNDFQKGDIAEGYSVSREKKESFPLTVTSAQKNPTAFYLCASRDSENEQFFGPGTRLTVL.

The chain couples TRBV18 to TRBJ1-1; tentative D call: TRBD1 (6 bases). This CDR3 comprises 15 residues. V dropped 4 bases and J dropped 5 bases, with 17 bases sitting between them. Germline V lookup: CDR1 KGHSH, CDR2 LQKENI. DNA of the CDR3: TGTGCCAGCTCACTGCATGCGGGGGGCTGGACTGAAGCTTTCTTT. Its protein product is CASSLHAGGWTEAFF.

Turning to this clone: This sample also contains other DNA sequences that code for the same CDR3. V gene TRBV5-1 combines with J gene TRBJ2-1, with TRBD1 matching 12 bases. The length of the CDR3 is 15 residues. The J segment lost 8 bases and the V segment lost 0 bases, leaving 3 bases of the junction unmatched. Germline V gene data show CDR1 as SGHRS and CDR2 as YFSETQ. CDR3: CASSLAGTGGDEQFF. CDR3 in DNA: TGCGCCAGCAGCTTGGCCGGGACAGGGGGCGATGAGCAGTTCTTC.

This rearrangement joins TRBV5-6 to TRBJ2-7, with D hard to call. V lost 1 base, J lost 4 bases, and 9 bases lay in between. The CDR3 spans 13 residues. In germline, CDR1 is SGHDT, CDR2 YYEEEE. CDR3 sequence reads: CASSLFLGYEQYF. The CDR3 DNA sequence: TGTGCCAGCAGCTTGTTTCTGGGGTACGAGCAGTACTTC.

Comments on this clone: The sample has other DNA sequences that encode this CDR3 too. The rearrangement uses TRBV5-1 and TRBJ2-3; 12 bases match TRBD2. Per germline, CDR1 SGHRS and CDR2 YFSETQ. CDR3 size: 16 residues. V lost 4 bases, J lost 0 bases, and 3 bases stayed unmatched. The CDR3 loop is CASSTGTSGSTDTQYF. CDR3 nucleotide sequence: TGCGCCAGCAGCACCGGGACTAGCGGGAGCACAGATACGCAGTATTTT.